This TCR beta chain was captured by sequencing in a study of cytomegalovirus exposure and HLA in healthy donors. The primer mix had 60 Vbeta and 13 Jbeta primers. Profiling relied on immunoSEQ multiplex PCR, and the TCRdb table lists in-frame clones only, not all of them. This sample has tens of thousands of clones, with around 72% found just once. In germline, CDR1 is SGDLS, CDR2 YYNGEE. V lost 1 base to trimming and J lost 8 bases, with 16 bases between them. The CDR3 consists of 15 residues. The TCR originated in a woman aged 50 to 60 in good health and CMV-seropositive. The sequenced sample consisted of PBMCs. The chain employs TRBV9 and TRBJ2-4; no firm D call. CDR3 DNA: TGTGCCAGCAGCGTAATCGGCTTAGCATCGGACATTCAGTACTTC. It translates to CASSVIGLASDIQYF.